This T cell receptor beta chain was obtained from a study of OX40 agonist ivuxolimab in advanced cancers. General study results and limits: Partial responders treated at 0.1-3.0 mg/kg exhibited clonal expansion among the lowest measured. Dose levels from 0.1 to 3.0 mg/kg saw CD4+ and CD8+ blood T cells expand clonally by week 6.

As concerns this clone: The antigen is not known.

Measured with immunoSEQ multiplex PCR; TCRdb has only the in-frame clones, and not every one. The repertoire has roughly 80,000 clones, approximately 90% of them found once; the top ten carry under 0.4%. Trimming removed 1 base at V and 9 bases at J, with 16 bases between. This CDR3 region has 15 residues. Looked up from germline, CDR1 is SGHTA and CDR2 is FQGNSA. This clonotype was sampled from an adult with an advanced solid tumor such as melanoma, head and neck, liver or kidney cancer. The sample consisted of CD4+ or CD8+ T cells sorted from blood, taken in a trial of the OX40 agonist ivuxolimab. This chain links TRBV7-2 with TRBJ2-1; D tentatively reads TRBD1 or TRBD2 (5 bases each). The CDR3 here is CASSLEYGNRGEQFF. CDR3 bases: TGTGCCAGCAGCTTAGAATACGGGAATAGGGGTGAGCAGTTCTTC. Using reference TRBV7-2 and TRBJ2-1 for the parts outside the CDR3, the full variable domain is GAGVSQSPSNKVTEKGKDVELRCDPISGHTALYWYRQSLGQGLEFLIYFQGNSAPDKSGLPSDRFSAERTGGSVSTLTIQRTQQEDSAVYLCASSLEYGNRGEQFFGPGTRLTVL.